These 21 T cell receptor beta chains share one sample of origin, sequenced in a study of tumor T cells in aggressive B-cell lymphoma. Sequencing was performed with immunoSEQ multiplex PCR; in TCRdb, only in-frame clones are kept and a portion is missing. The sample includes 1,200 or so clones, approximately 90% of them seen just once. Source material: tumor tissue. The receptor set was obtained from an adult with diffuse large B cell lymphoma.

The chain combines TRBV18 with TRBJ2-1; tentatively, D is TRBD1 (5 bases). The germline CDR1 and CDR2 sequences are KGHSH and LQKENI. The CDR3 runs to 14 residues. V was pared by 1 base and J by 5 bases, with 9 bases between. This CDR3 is CASSPLVGHNEQFF. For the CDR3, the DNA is TGTGCCAGCTCACCACTTGTGGGGCACAATGAGCAGTTCTTC.

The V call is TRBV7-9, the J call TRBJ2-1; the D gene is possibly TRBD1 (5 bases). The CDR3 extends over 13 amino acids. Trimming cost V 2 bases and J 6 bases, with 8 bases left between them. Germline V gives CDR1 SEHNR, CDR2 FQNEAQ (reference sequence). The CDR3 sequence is CASSLTGSNEQFF. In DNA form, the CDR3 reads TGTGCCAGCAGCTTAACAGGCTCCAATGAGCAGTTCTTC.

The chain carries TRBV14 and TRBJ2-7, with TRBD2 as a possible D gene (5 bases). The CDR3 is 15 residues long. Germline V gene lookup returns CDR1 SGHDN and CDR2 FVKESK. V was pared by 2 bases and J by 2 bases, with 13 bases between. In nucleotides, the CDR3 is TGTGCCAGCAGCCAAAACGGGGTATTCACCTACGAGCAGTACTTC. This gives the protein CASSQNGVFTYEQYF.

The CDR3 DNA follows: TGTGCCAGCAGCCAGACCTCCGGGACACCCTCTGGGGCCAACGTCCTGACTTTC. The encoded protein is CASSQTSGTPSGANVLTF. V gene TRBV4-2 combines with J gene TRBJ2-6; D might be TRBD1 (6 bases). Trimming removed 3 bases at V and 0 bases at J, with 15 bases between. Per germline, CDR1 LGHNA and CDR2 YNFKEQ. The CDR3 sequence is 18 residues long.

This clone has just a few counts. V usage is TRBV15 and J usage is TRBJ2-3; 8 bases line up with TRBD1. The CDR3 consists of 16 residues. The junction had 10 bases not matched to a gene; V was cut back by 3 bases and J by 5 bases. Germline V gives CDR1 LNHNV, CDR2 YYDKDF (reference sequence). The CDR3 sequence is CATSSLGQGSEDTQYF. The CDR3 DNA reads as TGTGCCACCAGCAGCTTAGGACAGGGATCGGAAGATACGCAGTATTTT.

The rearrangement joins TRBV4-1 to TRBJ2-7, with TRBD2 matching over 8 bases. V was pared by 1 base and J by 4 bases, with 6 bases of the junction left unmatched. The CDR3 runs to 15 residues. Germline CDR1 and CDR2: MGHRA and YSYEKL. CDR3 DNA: TGCGCCAGCAGCCAAGGTGGTAGCGGGAATTACGAGCAGTACTTC. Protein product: CASSQGGSGNYEQYF.

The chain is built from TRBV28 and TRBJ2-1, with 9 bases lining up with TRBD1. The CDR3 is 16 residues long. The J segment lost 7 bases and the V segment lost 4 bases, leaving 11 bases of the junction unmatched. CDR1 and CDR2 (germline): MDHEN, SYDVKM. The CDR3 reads CASSSQGAGSWNEQFF. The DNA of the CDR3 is TGTGCCAGCAGTTCACAGGGGGCGGGCTCGTGGAATGAGCAGTTCTTC.

The CDR3 nucleotides are TGCGCCAGCAGCGTAGCTAACACCGGGGAGCTGTTTTTT. Its translation is CASSVANTGELFF. This sequence joins TRBV10-1 and TRBJ2-2, with unresolved D. The CDR3 sequence is 13 residues long. Germline CDR1 WNHNN, CDR2 SYGVQD (reference sequence). V was pared by 6 bases and J by 2 bases, with 7 bases between.

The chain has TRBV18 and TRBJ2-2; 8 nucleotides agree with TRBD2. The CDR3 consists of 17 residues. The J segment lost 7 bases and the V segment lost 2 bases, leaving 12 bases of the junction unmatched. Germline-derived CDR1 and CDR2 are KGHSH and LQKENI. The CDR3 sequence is CASSPRAGTSKVGELFF. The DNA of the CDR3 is TGTGCCAGCTCACCAAGGGCGGGGACTAGTAAGGTCGGGGAGCTGTTTTTT. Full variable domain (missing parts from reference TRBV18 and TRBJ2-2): NAGVMQNPRHLVRRRGQEARLRCSPMKGHSHVYWYRQLPEEGLKFMVYLQKENIIDESGMPKERFSAEFPKEGPSILRIQQVVRGDSAAYFCASSPRAGTSKVGELFFGEGSRLTVL.

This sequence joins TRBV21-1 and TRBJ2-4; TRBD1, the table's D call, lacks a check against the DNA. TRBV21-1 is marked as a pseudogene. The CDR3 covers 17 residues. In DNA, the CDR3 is TGTGCCAGCAGTCATCGGAGGGGACAGCTCAAGGGGAACATTCAGTACTTC. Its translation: CASSHRRGQLKGNIQYF.

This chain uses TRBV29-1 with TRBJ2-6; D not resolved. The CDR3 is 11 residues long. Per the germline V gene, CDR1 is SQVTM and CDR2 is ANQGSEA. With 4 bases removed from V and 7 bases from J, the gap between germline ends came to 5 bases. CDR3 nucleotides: TGCAGCGTTGGCAGTGCCAACGTCCTGACTTTC. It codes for CSVGSANVLTF.

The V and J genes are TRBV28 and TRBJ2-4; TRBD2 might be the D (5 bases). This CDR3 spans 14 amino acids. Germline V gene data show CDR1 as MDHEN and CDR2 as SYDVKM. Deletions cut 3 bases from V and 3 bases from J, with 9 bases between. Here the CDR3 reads CASSLEASKNIQYF. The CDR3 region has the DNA TGTGCCAGCAGTTTGGAGGCCAGCAAAAACATTCAGTACTTC.

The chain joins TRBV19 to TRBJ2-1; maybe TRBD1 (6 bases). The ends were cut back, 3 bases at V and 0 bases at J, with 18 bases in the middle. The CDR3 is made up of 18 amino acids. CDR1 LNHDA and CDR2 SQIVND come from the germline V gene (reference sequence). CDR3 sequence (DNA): TGTGCCAGTAGTATTAGGGGGACCATTGGGAGCTCCTACAATGAGCAGTTCTTC. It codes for CASSIRGTIGSSYNEQFF.

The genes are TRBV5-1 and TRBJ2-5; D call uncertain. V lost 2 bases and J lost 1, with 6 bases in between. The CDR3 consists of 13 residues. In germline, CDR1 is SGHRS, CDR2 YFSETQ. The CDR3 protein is CASSFGVQETQYF. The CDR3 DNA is TGCGCCAGCAGCTTCGGAGTCCAAGAGACCCAGTACTTC.

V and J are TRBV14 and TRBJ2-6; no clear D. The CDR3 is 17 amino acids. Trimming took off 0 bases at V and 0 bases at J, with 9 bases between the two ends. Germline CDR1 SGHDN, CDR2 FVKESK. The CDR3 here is CASSQDISSSGANVLTF. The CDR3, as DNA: TGTGCCAGCAGCCAAGATATATCGAGCTCTGGGGCCAACGTCCTGACTTTC.

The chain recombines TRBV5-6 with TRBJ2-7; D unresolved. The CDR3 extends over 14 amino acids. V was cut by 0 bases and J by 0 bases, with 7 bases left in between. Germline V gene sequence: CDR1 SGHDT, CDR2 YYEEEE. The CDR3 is CASSLDYSSYEQYF. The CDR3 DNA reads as TGTGCCAGCAGCTTGGACTACTCCTCCTACGAGCAGTACTTC.

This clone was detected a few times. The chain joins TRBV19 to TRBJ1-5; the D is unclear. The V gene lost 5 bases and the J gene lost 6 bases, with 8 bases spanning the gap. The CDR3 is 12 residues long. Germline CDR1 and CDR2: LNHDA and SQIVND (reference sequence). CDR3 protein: CASSPGSQPQHF. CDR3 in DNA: TGTGCCAGTAGTCCTGGGAGTCAGCCCCAGCATTTT.

In DNA form, the CDR3 reads TGTGCCAGCAGCTTAGGTGGAGCGGGAGGTCCCACAGATACGCAGTATTTT. Its protein is CASSLGGAGGPTDTQYF. The V and J genes are TRBV11-2 and TRBJ2-3; 9 bases map to TRBD2. This CDR3 has 17 amino acids. The ends lost 1 base at V and 2 bases at J; junction bases unmatched: 7. Germline loops: CDR1 SGHAT, CDR2 FQNNGV.

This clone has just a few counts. The CDR3 DNA sequence: TGTGCCAGCAGCTTCAGCGGATATGGCTACACCTTC. Protein product: CASSFSGYGYTF. The rearrangement uses TRBV11-2 and TRBJ1-2, with D hard to call. The CDR3 is 12 amino acids. Trimming cost V 3 bases and J 5 bases, with 7 bases left between them. Germline V lookup: CDR1 SGHAT, CDR2 FQNNGV.

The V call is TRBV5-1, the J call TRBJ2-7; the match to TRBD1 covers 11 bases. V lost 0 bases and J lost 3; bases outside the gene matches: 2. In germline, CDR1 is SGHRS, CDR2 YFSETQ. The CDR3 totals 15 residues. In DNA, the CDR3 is TGCGCCAGCAGCTTGGGAGGGACAGGGGGCTACGAGCAGTACTTC. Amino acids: CASSLGGTGGYEQYF.

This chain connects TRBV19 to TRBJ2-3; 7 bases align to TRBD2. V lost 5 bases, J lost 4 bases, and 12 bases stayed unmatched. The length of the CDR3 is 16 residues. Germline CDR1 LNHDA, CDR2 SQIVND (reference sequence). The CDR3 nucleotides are TGTGCCAGTAGTCGGGCTAGCGGCCACCAGGCAGATACGCAGTATTTT. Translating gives CASSRASGHQADTQYF.